Sequencing of this T cell receptor beta chain was carried out in a study of CD8+ T cells in alopecia areata. Across the whole study: Scoring of treated patients' severity used the percentage of affected scalp area.

Study results and caveats: Because of a solitary nonresponder, the connection of baseline CD8+ expansion to response stays uncertain.

To note about this clone: The target antigen is unknown.

Specified treatment: oral pan-JAK inhibitor, 5-10 mg twice daily. V was cut by 7 bases and J by 1 base, with 11 bases left in between. Germline values: CDR1 ENHRY, CDR2 SYGVKD. CDR3 length equals 14 residues. Extracted RNA was reverse transcribed, and the resulting cDNA served as sequencing template. Here immunoSEQ multiplex PCR was the method, and the copy in TCRdb shows in-frame clones only, minus some. The sample holds about 200,000 clones; roughly two fifths are singletons and the top ten take roughly 0.45%. This material consisted of CD4+ T cells sorted from blood, taken at roughly week 30, from a patient treated with tofacitinib. The chain has TRBV10-3 and TRBJ2-1, with unresolved D. The origin of this receptor is a human donor with alopecia areata. CDR3 region: CAITGSASYNEQFF. For the CDR3, the DNA is TGTGCCATCACCGGCTCGGCTTCCTACAATGAGCAGTTCTTC.